The T cell receptor beta chain described here comes from a study of early T cells in non-severe SARS-CoV-2 infection. On the study more broadly: Unsorted whole blood bulk RNA was sequenced, with unpaired chains.

Regarding the study as a whole: Private and CD4 specificities were missed by VDJdb matching, skewed to anti-spike CD8.

The CDR3 has 15 amino acids. Trimming took off 1 base at V and 6 bases at J, with 10 bases between the two ends. CDR1 is SGHTA and CDR2 is FQGNSA in the germline V gene. Individual cDNA molecules received unique molecular identifiers. TCRdb re-analysed the 5' RACE reads in MiXCR, keeping a single row per CDR3 protein. The table has about 81,000 distinct CDR3 sequences, around 6% seen once. Comment on this clonotype: Antigen unknown.

Input material: whole blood. The clonotype comes from an adult who was a healthcare worker with PCR-confirmed SARS-CoV-2 infection or an uninfected control (not recorded which). The chain is built from TRBV7-2 and TRBJ1-6; maybe TRBD1 (6 bases). CDR3 nucleotides: TGTGCCAGCAGCTTAGGCAGGGGAAGTAATTCACCCCTCCACTTT. Translating gives CASSLGRGSNSPLHF. The variable domain in full, completed from reference TRBV7-2 and TRBJ1-6, reads GAGVSQSPSNKVTEKGKDVELRCDPISGHTALYWYRQSLGQGLEFLIYFQGNSAPDKSGLPSDRFSAERTGGSVSTLTIQRTQQEDSAVYLCASSLGRGSNSPLHFGNGTRLTVT.